This T cell receptor (beta chain) was found in a study of PD-L1 blockade in urothelial cancer. As for the study in general: At 3 weeks (second dose) and 6 weeks after starting treatment, blood was analyzed. T cells numbered a median of approximately 140,000 in the blood samples. Notes on the study in general: Sub-median blood TCR clonality before treatment predicted longer survival.

Time point defined: pretreatment peripheral blood. Details on this clone: Its antigen is not known.

Method: immunoSEQ multiplex PCR; TCRdb's copy keeps in-frame clones and lacks some. The top ten clones hold about 1% of a sample with some 100,000 clones, about 89% of them seen once. The TCR sequence derives from a woman older than 75 with urothelial cancer. The sequencing used PBMCs, collected around atezolizumab (anti-PD-L1) treatment.

The CDR3 sequence is CASSPLAGDHQPQHF. CDR3 sequence (DNA): TGTGCCAGCAGCCCCCTCGCGGGGGATCATCAGCCCCAGCATTTT. V gene TRBV28 combines with J gene TRBJ1-5; weak D call: TRBD1 (5 bases). Germline CDR1 is MDHEN and CDR2 is SYDVKM. V shed 6 bases and J shed 5 bases, with 17 bases lying between them. The CDR3 covers 15 residues.